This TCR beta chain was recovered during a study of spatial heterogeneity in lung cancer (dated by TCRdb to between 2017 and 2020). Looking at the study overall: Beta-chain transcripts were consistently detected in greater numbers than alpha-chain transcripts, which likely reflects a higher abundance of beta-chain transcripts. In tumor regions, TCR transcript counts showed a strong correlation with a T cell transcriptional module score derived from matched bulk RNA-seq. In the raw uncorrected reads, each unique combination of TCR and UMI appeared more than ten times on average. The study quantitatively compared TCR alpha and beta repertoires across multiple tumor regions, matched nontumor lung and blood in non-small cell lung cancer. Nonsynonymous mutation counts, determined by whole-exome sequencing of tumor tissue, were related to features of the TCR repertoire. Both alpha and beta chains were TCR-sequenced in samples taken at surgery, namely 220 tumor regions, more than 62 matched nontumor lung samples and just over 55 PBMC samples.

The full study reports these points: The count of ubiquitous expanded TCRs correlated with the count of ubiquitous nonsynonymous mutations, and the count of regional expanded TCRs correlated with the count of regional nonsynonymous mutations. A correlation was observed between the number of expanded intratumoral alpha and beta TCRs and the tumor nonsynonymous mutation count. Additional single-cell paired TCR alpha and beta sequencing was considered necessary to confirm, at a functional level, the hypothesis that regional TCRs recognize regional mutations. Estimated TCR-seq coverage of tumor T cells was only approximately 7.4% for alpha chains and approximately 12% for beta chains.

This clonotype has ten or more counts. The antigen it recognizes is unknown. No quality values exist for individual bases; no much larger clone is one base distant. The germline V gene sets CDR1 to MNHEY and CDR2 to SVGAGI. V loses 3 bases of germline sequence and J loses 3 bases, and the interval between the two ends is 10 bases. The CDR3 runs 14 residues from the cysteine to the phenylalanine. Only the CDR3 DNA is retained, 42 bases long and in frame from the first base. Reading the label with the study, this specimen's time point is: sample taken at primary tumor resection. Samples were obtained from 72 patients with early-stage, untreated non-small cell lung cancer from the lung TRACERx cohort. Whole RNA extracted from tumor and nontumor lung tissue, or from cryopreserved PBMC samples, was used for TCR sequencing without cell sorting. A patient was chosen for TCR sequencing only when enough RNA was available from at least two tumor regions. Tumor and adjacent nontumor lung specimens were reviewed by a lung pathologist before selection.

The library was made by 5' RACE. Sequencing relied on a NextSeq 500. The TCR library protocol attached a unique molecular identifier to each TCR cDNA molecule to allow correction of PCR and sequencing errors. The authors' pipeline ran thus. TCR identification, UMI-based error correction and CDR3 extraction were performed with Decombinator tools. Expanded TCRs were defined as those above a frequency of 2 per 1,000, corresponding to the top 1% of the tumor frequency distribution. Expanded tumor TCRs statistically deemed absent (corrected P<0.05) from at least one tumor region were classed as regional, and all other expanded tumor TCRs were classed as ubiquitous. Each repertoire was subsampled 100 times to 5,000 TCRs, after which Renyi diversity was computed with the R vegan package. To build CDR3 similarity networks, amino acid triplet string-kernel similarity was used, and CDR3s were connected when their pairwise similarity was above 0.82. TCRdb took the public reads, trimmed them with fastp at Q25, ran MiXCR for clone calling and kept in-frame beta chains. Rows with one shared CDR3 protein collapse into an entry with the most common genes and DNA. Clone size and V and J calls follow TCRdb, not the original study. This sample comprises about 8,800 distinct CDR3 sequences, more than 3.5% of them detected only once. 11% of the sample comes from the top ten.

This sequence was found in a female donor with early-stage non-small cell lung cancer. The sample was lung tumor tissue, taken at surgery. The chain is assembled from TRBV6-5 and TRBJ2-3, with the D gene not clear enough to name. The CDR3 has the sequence CASSYVLGTDTQYF. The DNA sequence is TGTGCCAGCAGTTATGTTTTGGGGACAGATACGCAGTATTTT.